These T cell receptor beta chains were read from a single sample in a study of response to subunit inactivated influenza vaccine. TCRdb used MiXCR to reprocess the RT-PCR reads, holding one entry per CDR3 protein. The sample contains hundreds of thousands of distinct CDR3 sequences, roughly 20% of which appear only once. The sample in question was PBMCs from blood, obtained about 5 days after vaccination. Receptor source: a man aged 50 to 59 who received an inactivated influenza vaccine. Each CDR3 is given with its conserved first and last residue. A D gene is named only where the DNA matches it firmly. Part of the rows lack a size; the others show once, few, many or a class for expanded clones.

J,size,D,V,CDR3,DNA
TRBJ2-5,NA,TRBD2,TRBV4-3,CASSQVPGTSREGVETQYF,TGCGCCAGCAGCCAAGTCCCAGGGACGTCGCGGGAGGGCGTAGAGACCCAGTACTTC
TRBJ2-5,NA,TRBD2,TRBV4-2,CASSQAPGLGETQYF,TGTGCCAGCAGCCAAGCGCCCGGACTAGGAGAGACCCAGTACTTC
TRBJ2-7,NA,TRBD1,TRBV4-3,CASSQDSWGQGLYEQYF,TGCGCCAGCAGCCAAGATTCGTGGGGACAGGGACTCTACGAGCAGTACTTC
TRBJ2-1,few,TRBD2,TRBV7-2,CASRRTRGSYNEQFF,TGTGCCAGCAGGCGGACTAGGGGCTCCTACAATGAGCAGTTCTTC
TRBJ2-2,NA,NA,TRBV7-2,CASSLEVRTNTGELFF,TGTGCCAGCAGCTTAGAAGTTAGAACGAACACCGGGGAGCTGTTTTTT
TRBJ2-2,many,TRBD2,TRBV28,CASSPGLAGRSDTGELFF,TGTGCCAGCAGTCCCGGACTAGCGGGGAGGTCGGACACCGGGGAGCTGTTTTTT
TRBJ2-7,few,TRBD1,TRBV9,CASSATQGKSEQYF,TGTGCCAGCAGCGCGACACAGGGGAAGAGCGAGCAGTACTTC
TRBJ2-7,NA,NA,TRBV20-1,CSAQMDQPLHYEQYF,TGCAGTGCTCAAATGGACCAGCCGTTACACTACGAGCAGTACTTC
TRBJ2-7,few,TRBD1,TRBV7-8,CASSYPGQGAYEQYF,TGTGCCAGCAGCTACCCGGGACAGGGGGCTTACGAGCAGTACTTC
TRBJ1-3,NA,NA,TRBV3-1,CASSTTSGNTIYF,TGTGCCAGCAGCACAACTTCAGGAAACACCATATATTTT
TRBJ2-3,few,TRBD2,TRBV4-1,CASSQAAWTSGGRTDTQYF,TGCGCCAGCAGCCAAGCCGCCTGGACTAGCGGGGGCCGCACAGATACGCAGTATTTT
TRBJ1-2,NA,NA,TRBV28,CASSPLSNSGYTF,TGTGCCAGCAGTCCCCTCAGTAATAGTGGCTACACCTTC
TRBJ2-7,NA,NA,TRBV18,CASSREVTYEQYF,TGTGCCAGCTCCCGGGAAGTAACCTACGAGCAGTACTTC
TRBJ1-1,NA,TRBD1,TRBV7-6,CASSWPGQKDGGAEAFF,TGTGCCAGCAGCTGGCCGGGACAGAAAGACGGTGGGGCTGAAGCTTTCTTT
TRBJ2-1,few,TRBD2,TRBV6-2/TRBV6-3,CASSGPGLAYNEQFF,TGTGCCAGCAGTGGCCCGGGACTAGCGTACAATGAGCAGTTCTTC
TRBJ2-1,NA,NA,TRBV5-5,CAIPRSSNEQFF,TGTGCCATACCCCGAAGCTCCAATGAGCAGTTCTTC
TRBJ2-1,NA,TRBD2,TRBV9,CASSAVAGGAYNEQFF,TGTGCCAGCAGCGCCGTAGCGGGGGGGGCCTACAATGAGCAGTTCTTC
TRBJ1-6,NA,NA,TRBV6-1,CASSDQTGPILYSPLHF,TGTGCCAGCAGTGACCAAACCGGGCCAATATTATATTCACCCCTCCACTTT
TRBJ1-4,many,NA,TRBV11-2,CASSLGRNEKLFF,TGTGCCAGCAGCTTAGGGCGGAATGAAAAACTGTTTTTT
TRBJ2-3,NA,NA,TRBV10-3,CAISDGFQITAPDTQYF,TGTGCCATCAGTGACGGGTTCCAAATAACCGCCCCAGATACGCAGTATTTT
TRBJ2-1,NA,NA,TRBV5-6,CASTKFGTDAYNEQFF,TGTGCCAGCACCAAATTCGGGACGGACGCATACAATGAGCAGTTCTTC
TRBJ2-7,NA,TRBD2,TRBV20-1,CSARVGGSLAGEQYF,TGCAGTGCTAGAGTCGGCGGGAGTTTGGCGGGCGAGCAGTACTTC
TRBJ2-1,NA,TRBD2,TRBV27,CASSLVVAGTYNEQFF,TGTGCCAGCAGTTTAGTTGTAGCGGGTACCTACAATGAGCAGTTCTTC
TRBJ1-4,NA,NA,TRBV7-2,CASSLGKGSWHEKLFF,TGTGCCAGCAGCCTCGGGAAGGGCTCATGGCATGAAAAACTGTTTTTT
TRBJ2-7,NA,TRBD1,TRBV5-4,CASTSGMGQGTYEQYF,TGTGCCAGCACCAGCGGGATGGGACAGGGAACCTACGAGCAGTACTTC
TRBJ1-5,few,NA,TRBV28,CASNLVSGNQPQHF,TGTGCCAGCAATCTGGTATCGGGCAATCAGCCCCAGCATTTT
TRBJ2-5,NA,TRBD2,TRBV5-1,CASRPSGAGETQYF,TGCGCCAGCAGGCCTAGCGGCGCGGGGGAGACCCAGTACTTC